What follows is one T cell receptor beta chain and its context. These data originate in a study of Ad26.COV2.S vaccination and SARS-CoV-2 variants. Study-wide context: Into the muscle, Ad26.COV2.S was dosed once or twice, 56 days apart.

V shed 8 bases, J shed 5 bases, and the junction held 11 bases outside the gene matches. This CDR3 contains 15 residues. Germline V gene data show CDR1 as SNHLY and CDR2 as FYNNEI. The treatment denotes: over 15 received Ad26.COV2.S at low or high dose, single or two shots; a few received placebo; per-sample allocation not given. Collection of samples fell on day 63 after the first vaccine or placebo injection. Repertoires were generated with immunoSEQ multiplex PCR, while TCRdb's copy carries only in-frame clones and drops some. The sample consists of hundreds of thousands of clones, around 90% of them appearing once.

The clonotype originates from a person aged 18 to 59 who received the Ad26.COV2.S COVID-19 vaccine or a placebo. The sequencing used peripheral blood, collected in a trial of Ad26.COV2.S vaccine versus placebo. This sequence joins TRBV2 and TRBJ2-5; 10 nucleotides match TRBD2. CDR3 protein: CASSLLAGNGETQYF. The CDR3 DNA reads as TGTGCCAGCTCCCTACTAGCGGGAAACGGGGAGACCCAGTACTTC.